This TCR beta chain was profiled in a study of blood T cell repertoires in COVID-19. Study in general: Samples taken during acute and convalescent COVID-19 were collected in the United States, Italy and Spain. Nucleic acid was either cDNA or gDNA, and it came from T cells, B-cell-depleted T cells, or PBMCs.

Authors' methods: Nucleated cell counts were estimated from reference gene primer amplification. Sequencing used immunoSEQ multiplex PCR; TCRdb keeps in-frame clones, though not all of them. V, J and clone size were drawn from that table, and D and trimming were deduced from the DNA. The sample has over 150,000 clones, over 80% seen once; the top ten hold 2.5% to 3.5%. The germline V gene has CDR1 SGHVS and CDR2 FQNEAQ. The CDR3 length is 15 residues. The V end lost 7 bases, the J end lost 2 bases, and 12 bases lay between the germline ends. This TCR came from a woman aged 55-70 years with acute or convalescent COVID-19. Sequencing input: peripheral blood. The gene calls are TRBV7-8 and TRBJ1-6, with D unresolved. The CDR3 region has the DNA TGTGCCAGCAAGATACAGTCTACCTATAATTCACCCCTCCACTTT. This codes for CASKIQSTYNSPLHF.